The rows below give T cell receptor beta chains drawn from one sample of a study of T cell clonotyping in hematopoietic cell transplantation. The data were produced by immunoSEQ multiplex PCR, yet TCRdb's version contains in-frame clones alone and is incomplete. The data show roughly 27,000 clones, approximately 82% seen once. Sequenced here: peripheral blood mononuclear cells, sampled before stem cell transplant. The origin of the receptors is a woman aged 55-70 years with acute myeloid leukemia. Some clones in this sample may be carry-over from other donors' samples. Both conserved end residues are part of each CDR3. Each record gives: D gene, CDR3 length, clone size, V gene, J gene, CDR3 protein, CDR3 DNA. The D gene is left open where the match is weak. Clone size is not always given. Where it is, it says once, few, many or a class for expanded clones.

>TRBD1|14|-|TRBV25-1|TRBJ1-4
CASSGDRVNEKLFF
TGTGCCAGCAGTGGTGACAGGGTGAATGAAAAACTGTTTTTT
>TRBD1|14|-|TRBV9|TRBJ2-5
CASSETGDQETQYF
TGTGCCAGCAGCGAGACAGGGGACCAAGAGACCCAGTACTTC
>-|16|-|TRBV2|TRBJ2-1
CASSDAAASSYNEQFF
TGTGCCAGCAGTGACGCGGCAGCCAGCTCCTACAATGAGCAGTTCTTC
>-|13|-|TRBV7-2|TRBJ2-1
CASSPGRTNEQFF
TGTGCCAGCAGCCCGGGACGGACCAATGAGCAGTTCTTC
>-|10|-|TRBV20-1|TRBJ2-5
CSAQEETQYF
TGCAGTGCCCAAGAAGAGACCCAGTACTTC
>-|15|-|TRBV7-3|TRBJ2-3
CASSFTGIVTDTQYF
TGTGCCAGCAGCTTTACGGGGATTGTTACAGATACGCAGTATTTT
>TRBD2|16|-|TRBV7-9|TRBJ2-4
CASSLGTSGWEDIQYF
TGTGCCAGCAGCTTGGGGACTAGCGGGTGGGAGGACATTCAGTACTTC
>-|14|-|TRBV7-3|TRBJ1-2
CASSLRPGTSGYTF
TGTGCCAGCAGCTTAAGGCCGGGGACGTCTGGCTACACCTTC
>TRBD2|18|-|TRBV5-6|TRBJ2-5
CASSPTGTSGIGGETQYF
TGTGCCAGCAGCCCAACCGGGACTAGCGGGATAGGGGGAGAGACCCAGTACTTC
>-|13|-|TRBV19|TRBJ1-6
CASSTRWRSPLHF
TGTGCCAGTAGTACCCGCTGGAGGTCACCCCTCCACTTT
>-|15|-|TRBV13|TRBJ1-1
CASSLVGGKDTEAFF
TGTGCCAGCAGCTTAGTTGGAGGTAAGGACACTGAAGCTTTCTTT
>-|13|-|TRBV7-2|TRBJ2-7
CASSPREAREQYF
TGTGCCAGCAGCCCCCGCGAAGCTAGGGAGCAGTACTTC
>TRBD1|15|-|TRBV25-1|TRBJ2-7
CASTPSGTATYEQYF
TGTGCCAGCACTCCCTCCGGGACAGCAACCTACGAGCAGTACTTC
>TRBD1|14|-|TRBV27|TRBJ2-7
CASSSGDRGGEQYF
TGTGCCAGCAGTTCTGGGGACAGGGGAGGGGAGCAGTACTTC
>TRBD2|15|-|TRBV7-2|TRBJ2-5
CASSFSLAGAPTQYF
TGTGCCAGCAGCTTTTCACTAGCGGGGGCCCCGACCCAGTACTTC
>TRBD2|14|-|TRBV2|TRBJ2-1
CASSGEGSYNEQFF
TGTGCCAGCAGTGGGGAGGGCTCCTACAATGAGCAGTTCTTC
>TRBD1|14|-|TRBV6-1|TRBJ1-2
CASSEDRGDYGYTF
TGTGCCAGCAGTGAGGACAGGGGCGACTATGGCTACACCTTC
>TRBD2|15|-|TRBV6-5|TRBJ2-5
CASSYPGTSRGTQYF
TGTGCCAGCAGTTATCCCGGGACTAGCCGAGGGACCCAGTACTTC
>-|15|-|TRBV5-1|TRBJ2-2
CASSLGLGDAGELFF
TGCGCCAGCAGCTTGGGTCTAGGTGACGCCGGGGAGCTGTTTTTT
>-|15|-|TRBV7-2|TRBJ1-1
CASSLGSGLNTEAFF
TGTGCCAGCAGCTTAGGAAGTGGACTGAACACTGAAGCTTTCTTT
>-|14|-|TRBV5-6|TRBJ2-4
CASSLGGGTQGEYF
TGTGCCAGCAGCTTGGGGGGAGGGACACAAGGAGAGTACTTC
>-|13|few|TRBV4-1|TRBJ1-1
CASRDSVNTEAFF
TGCGCCAGTAGGGACTCCGTGAACACTGAAGCTTTCTTT
>-|13|once|TRBV10-3|TRBJ2-1
CAISESFNNEQFF
TGTGCCATCAGTGAGTCCTTCAACAATGAGCAGTTCTTC
>TRBD1|19|-|TRBV2|TRBJ2-2
CASSDLKGTGVINTGELFF
TGTGCCAGCAGTGACCTAAAAGGGACAGGGGTTATAAACACCGGGGAGCTGTTTTTT
>-|16|-|TRBV7-9|TRBJ2-5
CASSSRRAGPQETQYF
TGTGCCAGCAGCTCCCGTCGCGCAGGGCCCCAAGAGACCCAGTACTTC
>-|16|-|TRBV11-2|TRBJ1-1
CASSLVSLGGNTEAFF
TGTGCCAGCAGCTTAGTGAGCCTAGGGGGGAACACTGAAGCTTTCTTT
>-|14|-|TRBV4-3|TRBJ1-1
CASSQDGVNTEAFF
TGCGCCAGCAGCCAAGATGGGGTGAACACTGAAGCTTTCTTT
>-|13|-|TRBV5-4|TRBJ1-2
CASSLEIRYGYTF
TGTGCCAGCAGCTTGGAAATCCGCTATGGCTACACCTTC
>-|12|-|TRBV9|TRBJ2-3
CASSPRQDTQYF
TGTGCCAGCAGCCCCCGCCAAGATACGCAGTATTTT
>-|16|-|TRBV28|TRBJ1-5
CASRTAGQGINQPQHF
TGTGCCAGCAGAACGGCGGGGCAGGGAATCAATCAGCCCCAGCATTTT
>-|15|-|TRBV7-9|TRBJ2-7
CASSLGQGLAYEQYF
TGTGCCAGCAGCTTAGGGCAGGGACTTGCCTACGAGCAGTACTTC
>TRBD2|15|-|TRBV5-4|TRBJ2-2
CASSFSGIGTGELFF
TGTGCCAGCAGCTTTAGCGGGATAGGCACCGGGGAGCTGTTTTTT
>TRBD1|13|-|TRBV29-1|TRBJ2-3
CSVGQGSTDTQYF
TGCAGCGTGGGACAGGGGAGCACAGATACGCAGTATTTT
>-|13|-|TRBV7-3|TRBJ1-1
CASSSGTSTEAFF
TGTGCCAGCAGCTCTGGGACTTCGACTGAAGCTTTCTTT
>TRBD2|14|-|TRBV19|TRBJ2-3
CASASGRSRDTQYF
TGTGCCAGTGCTAGCGGGAGGTCACGAGATACGCAGTATTTT
>-|17|-|TRBV7-2|TRBJ2-2
CASSRDPAATNTGELFF
TGTGCCAGCAGCCGGGACCCGGCAGCAACGAACACCGGGGAGCTGTTTTTT
>-|14|-|TRBV6-6|TRBJ2-7
CASSYEGPSYEQYF
TGTGCCAGCAGTTACGAGGGACCCTCCTACGAGCAGTACTTC
>-|11|-|TRBV20-1|TRBJ1-6
CSARLGVPLHF
TGCAGTGCTAGGTTGGGGGTCCCCCTCCACTTT
>-|11|-|TRBV7-8|TRBJ2-7
CASSLLDEQYF
TGTGCCAGCAGCTTATTGGACGAGCAGTACTTC
>TRBD2|15|-|TRBV2|TRBJ2-2
CASFATSGGTGELFF
TGTGCCAGCTTTGCGACTAGCGGGGGCACCGGGGAGCTGTTTTTT
>-|15|-|TRBV5-6|TRBJ1-5
CASSIGRGRGQPQHF
TGTGCCAGCAGTATAGGGCGAGGGCGCGGACAGCCCCAGCATTTT
>-|12|-|TRBV6-6|TRBJ1-4
CASSYSSEKLFF
TGTGCCAGCAGTTATTCAAGTGAAAAACTGTTTTTT
>TRBD1|14|-|TRBV5-1|TRBJ2-3
CASSLGDRADTQYF
TGCGCCAGCAGCTTGGGGGACAGGGCGGATACGCAGTATTTT
>TRBD1|12|-|TRBV10-3|TRBJ1-1
CAISLTGGEAFF
TGTGCCATCAGCCTGACAGGGGGCGAAGCTTTCTTT
>-|13|-|TRBV7-2|TRBJ1-2
CASSFGQKYGYTF
TGTGCCAGCAGCTTCGGTCAGAAGTATGGCTACACCTTC
>-|15|-|TRBV5-1|TRBJ2-7
CASSLSGQSGYEQYF
TGCGCCAGCAGCTTGTCCGGACAGTCTGGCTACGAGCAGTACTTC
>-|14|few|TRBV5-1|TRBJ1-5
CASSLQGTGQPQHF
TGCGCCAGCAGCTTACAGGGCACAGGTCAGCCCCAGCATTTT
>-|13|-|TRBV7-2|TRBJ1-4
CASSQQQGVKLFF
TGTGCCAGCAGCCAACAACAGGGAGTAAAACTGTTTTTT
>-|16|-|TRBV19|TRBJ1-5
CASSIQAGTSNQPQHF
TGTGCCAGTAGTATACAAGCAGGGACTAGCAATCAGCCCCAGCATTTT
>-|14|-|TRBV15|TRBJ2-4
CATSREGGKNIQYF
TGTGCCACCAGCAGAGAGGGCGGCAAAAACATTCAGTACTTC
>-|15|-|TRBV7-9|TRBJ2-3
CASSRFQGTTDTQYF
TGTGCCAGCAGTCGATTCCAGGGAACCACAGATACGCAGTATTTT
>TRBD1|17|few|TRBV14|TRBJ2-6
CASSRLTGYSGANVLTF
TGTGCCAGCAGCCGGTTGACAGGGTACTCTGGGGCCAACGTCCTGACTTTC